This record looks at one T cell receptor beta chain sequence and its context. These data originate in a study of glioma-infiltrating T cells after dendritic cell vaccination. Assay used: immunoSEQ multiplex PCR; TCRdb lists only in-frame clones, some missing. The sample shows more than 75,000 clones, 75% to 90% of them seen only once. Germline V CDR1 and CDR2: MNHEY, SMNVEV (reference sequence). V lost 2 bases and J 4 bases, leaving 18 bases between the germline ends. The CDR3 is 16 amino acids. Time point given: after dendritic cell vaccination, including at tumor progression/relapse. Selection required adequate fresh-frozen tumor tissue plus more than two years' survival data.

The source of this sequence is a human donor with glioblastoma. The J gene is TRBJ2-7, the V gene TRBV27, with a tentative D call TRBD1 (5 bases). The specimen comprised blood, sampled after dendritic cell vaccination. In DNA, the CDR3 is TGTGCCAGCAGTTTAGAAGGGGTGCAGCGTCCGTACGAGCAGTACTTC. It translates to CASSLEGVQRPYEQYF.